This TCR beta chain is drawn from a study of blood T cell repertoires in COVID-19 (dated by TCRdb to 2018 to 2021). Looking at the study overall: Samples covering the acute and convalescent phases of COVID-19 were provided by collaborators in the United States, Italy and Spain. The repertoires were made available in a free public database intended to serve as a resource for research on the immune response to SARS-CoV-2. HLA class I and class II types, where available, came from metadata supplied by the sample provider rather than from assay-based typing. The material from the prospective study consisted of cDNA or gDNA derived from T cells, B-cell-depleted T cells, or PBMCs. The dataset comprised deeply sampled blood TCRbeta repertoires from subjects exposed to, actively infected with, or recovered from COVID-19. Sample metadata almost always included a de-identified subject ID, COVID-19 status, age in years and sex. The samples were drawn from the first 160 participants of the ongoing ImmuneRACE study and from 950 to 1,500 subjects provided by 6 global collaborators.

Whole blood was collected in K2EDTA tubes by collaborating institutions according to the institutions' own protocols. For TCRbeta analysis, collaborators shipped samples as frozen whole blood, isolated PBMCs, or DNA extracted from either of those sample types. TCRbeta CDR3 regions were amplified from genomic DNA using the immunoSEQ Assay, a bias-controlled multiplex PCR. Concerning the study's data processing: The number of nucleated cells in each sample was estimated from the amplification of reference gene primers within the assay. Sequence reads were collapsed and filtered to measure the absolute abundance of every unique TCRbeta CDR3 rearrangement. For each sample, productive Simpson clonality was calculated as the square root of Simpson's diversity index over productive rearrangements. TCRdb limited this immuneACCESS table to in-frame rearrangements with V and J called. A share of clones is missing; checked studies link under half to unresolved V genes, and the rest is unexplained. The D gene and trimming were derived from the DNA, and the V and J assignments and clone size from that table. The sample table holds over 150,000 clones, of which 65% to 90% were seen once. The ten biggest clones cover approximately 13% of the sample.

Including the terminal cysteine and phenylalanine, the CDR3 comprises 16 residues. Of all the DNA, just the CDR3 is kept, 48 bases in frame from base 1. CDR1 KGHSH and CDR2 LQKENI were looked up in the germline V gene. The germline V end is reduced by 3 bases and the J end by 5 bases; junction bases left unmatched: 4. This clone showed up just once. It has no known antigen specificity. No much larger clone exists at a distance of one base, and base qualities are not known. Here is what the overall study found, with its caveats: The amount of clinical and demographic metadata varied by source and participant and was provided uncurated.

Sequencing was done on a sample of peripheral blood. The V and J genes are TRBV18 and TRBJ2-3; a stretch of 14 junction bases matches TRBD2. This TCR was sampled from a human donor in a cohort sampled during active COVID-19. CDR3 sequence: CASSPQGLAGEDTQYF. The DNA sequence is TGTGCCAGCTCACCTCAGGGACTAGCGGGAGAAGATACGCAGTATTTT.